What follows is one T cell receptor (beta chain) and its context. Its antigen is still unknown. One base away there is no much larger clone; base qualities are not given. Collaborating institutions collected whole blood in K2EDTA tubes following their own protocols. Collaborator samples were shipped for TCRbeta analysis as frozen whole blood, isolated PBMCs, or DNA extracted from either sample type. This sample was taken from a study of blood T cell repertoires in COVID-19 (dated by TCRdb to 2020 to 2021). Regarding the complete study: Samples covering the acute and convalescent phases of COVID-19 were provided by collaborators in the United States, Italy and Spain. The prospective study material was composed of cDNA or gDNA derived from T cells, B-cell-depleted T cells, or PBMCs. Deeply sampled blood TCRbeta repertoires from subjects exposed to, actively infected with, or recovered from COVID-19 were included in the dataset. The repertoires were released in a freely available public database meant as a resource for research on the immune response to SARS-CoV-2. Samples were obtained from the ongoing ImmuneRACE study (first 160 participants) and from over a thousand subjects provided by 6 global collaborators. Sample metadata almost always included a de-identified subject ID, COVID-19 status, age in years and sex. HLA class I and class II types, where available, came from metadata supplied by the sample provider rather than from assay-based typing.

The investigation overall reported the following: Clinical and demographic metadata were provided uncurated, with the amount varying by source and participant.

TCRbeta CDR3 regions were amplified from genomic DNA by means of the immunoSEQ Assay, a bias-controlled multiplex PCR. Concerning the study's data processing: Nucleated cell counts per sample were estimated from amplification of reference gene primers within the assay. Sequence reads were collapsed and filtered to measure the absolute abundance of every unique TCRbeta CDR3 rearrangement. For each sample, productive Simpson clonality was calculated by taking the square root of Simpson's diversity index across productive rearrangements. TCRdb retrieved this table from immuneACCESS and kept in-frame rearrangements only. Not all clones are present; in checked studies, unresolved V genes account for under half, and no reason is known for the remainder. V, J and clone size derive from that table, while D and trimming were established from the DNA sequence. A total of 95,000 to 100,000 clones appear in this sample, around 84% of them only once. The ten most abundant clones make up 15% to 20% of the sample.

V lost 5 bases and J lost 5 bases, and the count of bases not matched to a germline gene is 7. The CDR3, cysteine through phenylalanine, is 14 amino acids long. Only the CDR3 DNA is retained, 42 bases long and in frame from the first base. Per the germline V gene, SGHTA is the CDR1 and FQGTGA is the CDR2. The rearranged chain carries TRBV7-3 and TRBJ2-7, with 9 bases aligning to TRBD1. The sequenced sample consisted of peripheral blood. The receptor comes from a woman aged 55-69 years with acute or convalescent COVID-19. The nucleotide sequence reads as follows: TGTGCCAGCAGCCCCGGGACAGGGAGCCACGAGCAGTACTTC. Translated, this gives CASSPGTGSHEQYF.